The source of this T cell receptor beta chain is a study of T cell responses to AZD1222 COVID-19 vaccine. Points from the study as a whole: Baseline serostatus was positive in only a handful of AZD1222 recipients. Clonal diversity may have been underestimated, and the donors were mostly white British, with more females than males.

The CDR3 totals 13 residues. With V trimmed by 4 bases and J by 6 bases, 3 bases remained unmatched. Germline CDR1 and CDR2: LNHDA and SQIVND (reference sequence). Assay: immunoSEQ multiplex PCR; the TCRdb copy retains only in-frame clones and omits some. There are approximately 100,000 clones in the sample; more than 75% occur only once, and 4.4% lies in the top ten. A note on this clone: Its antigen is undetermined.

The receptor was isolated from an adult who received the AZD1222 COVID-19 vaccine. V gene TRBV19 combines with J gene TRBJ1-2; 9 positions match TRBD1. The sequenced sample was peripheral blood, obtained 28 days after the second AZD1222 dose. The CDR3 protein is CASSTGQGNGYTF. CDR3 nucleotide sequence: TGTGCCAGTAGTACTGGACAGGGGAATGGCTACACCTTC.